This TCR beta chain is drawn from a study of identical twins. Notes on the study in general: Carriage of fewer insertions was seen in abundant cord blood beta clonotypes, whereas memory repertoires showed none.

Note on this clonotype: Its antigen is unidentified.

Each CDR3 protein gets one entry after TCRdb re-called the 5' RACE reads with MiXCR. The sample consists of about 530,000 distinct CDR3 sequences, around 22% of them appearing once. Germline V lookup: CDR1 ENHRY, CDR2 SYGVKD. V was shortened by 0 bases and J by 5 bases, with 10 bases between the two germline ends. This CDR3 comprises 14 residues. Separately, the same data were catalogued under a study of yellow fever vaccine responses in identical twins.

Material: CD4+ T cells sorted from blood. This clonotype was obtained from a young woman in good health. The chain combines TRBV10-3 with TRBJ2-5, with D unclear. The CDR3 reads CAISESAYYETQYF. The CDR3 coding sequence is TGTGCCATCAGTGAGTCCGCGTATTACGAGACCCAGTACTTC.